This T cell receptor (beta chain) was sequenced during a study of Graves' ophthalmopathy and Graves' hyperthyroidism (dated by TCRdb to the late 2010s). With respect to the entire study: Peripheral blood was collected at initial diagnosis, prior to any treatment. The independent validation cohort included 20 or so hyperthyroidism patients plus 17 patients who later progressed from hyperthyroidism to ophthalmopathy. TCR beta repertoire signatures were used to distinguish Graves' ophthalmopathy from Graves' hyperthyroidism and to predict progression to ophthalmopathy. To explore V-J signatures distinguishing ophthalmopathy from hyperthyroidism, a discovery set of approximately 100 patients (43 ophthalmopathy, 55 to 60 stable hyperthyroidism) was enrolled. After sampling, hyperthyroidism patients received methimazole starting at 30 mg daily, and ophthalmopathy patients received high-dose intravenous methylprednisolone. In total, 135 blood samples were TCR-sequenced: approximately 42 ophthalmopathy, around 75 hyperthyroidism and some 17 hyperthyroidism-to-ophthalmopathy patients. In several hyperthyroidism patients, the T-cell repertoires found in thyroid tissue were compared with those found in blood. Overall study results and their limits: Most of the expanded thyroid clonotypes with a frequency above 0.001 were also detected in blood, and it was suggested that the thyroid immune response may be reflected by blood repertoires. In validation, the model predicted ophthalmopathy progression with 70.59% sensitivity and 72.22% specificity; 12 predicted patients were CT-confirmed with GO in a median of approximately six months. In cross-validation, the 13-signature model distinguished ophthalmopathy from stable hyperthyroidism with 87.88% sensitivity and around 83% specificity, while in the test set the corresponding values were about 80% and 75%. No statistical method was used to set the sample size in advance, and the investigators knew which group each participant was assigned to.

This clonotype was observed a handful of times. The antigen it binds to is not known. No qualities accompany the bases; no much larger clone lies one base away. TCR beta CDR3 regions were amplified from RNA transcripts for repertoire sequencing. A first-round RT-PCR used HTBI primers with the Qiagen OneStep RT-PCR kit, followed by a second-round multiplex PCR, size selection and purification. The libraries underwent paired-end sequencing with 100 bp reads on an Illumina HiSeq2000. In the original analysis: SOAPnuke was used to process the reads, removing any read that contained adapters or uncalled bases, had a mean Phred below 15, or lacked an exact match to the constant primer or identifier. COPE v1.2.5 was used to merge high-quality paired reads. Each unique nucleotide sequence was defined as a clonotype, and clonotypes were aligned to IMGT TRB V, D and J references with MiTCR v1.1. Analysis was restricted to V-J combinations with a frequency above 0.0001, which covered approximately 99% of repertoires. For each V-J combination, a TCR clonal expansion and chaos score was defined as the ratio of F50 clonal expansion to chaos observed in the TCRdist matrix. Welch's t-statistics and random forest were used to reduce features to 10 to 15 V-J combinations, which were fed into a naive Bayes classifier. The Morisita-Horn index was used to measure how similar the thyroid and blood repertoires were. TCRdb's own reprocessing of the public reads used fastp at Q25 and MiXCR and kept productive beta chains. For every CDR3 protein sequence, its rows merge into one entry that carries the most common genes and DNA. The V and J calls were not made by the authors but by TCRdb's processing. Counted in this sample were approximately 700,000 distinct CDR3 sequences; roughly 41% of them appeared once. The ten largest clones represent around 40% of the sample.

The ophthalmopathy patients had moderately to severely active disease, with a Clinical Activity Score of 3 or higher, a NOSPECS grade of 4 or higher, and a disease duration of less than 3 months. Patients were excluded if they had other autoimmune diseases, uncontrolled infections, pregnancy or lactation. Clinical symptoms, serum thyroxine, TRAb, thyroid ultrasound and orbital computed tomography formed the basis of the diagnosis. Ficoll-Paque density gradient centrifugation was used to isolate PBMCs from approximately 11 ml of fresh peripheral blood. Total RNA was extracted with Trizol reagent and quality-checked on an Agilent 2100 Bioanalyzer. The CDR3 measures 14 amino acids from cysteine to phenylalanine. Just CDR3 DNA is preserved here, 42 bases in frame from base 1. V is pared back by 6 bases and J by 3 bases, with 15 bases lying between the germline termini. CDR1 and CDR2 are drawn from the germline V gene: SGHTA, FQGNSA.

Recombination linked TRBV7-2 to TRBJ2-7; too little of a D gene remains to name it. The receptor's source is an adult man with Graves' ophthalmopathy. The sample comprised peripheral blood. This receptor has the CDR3 CASSPGGRRYEQYF. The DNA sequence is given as TGTGCCAGCAGTCCGGGTGGACGGCGCTACGAGCAGTACTTC.